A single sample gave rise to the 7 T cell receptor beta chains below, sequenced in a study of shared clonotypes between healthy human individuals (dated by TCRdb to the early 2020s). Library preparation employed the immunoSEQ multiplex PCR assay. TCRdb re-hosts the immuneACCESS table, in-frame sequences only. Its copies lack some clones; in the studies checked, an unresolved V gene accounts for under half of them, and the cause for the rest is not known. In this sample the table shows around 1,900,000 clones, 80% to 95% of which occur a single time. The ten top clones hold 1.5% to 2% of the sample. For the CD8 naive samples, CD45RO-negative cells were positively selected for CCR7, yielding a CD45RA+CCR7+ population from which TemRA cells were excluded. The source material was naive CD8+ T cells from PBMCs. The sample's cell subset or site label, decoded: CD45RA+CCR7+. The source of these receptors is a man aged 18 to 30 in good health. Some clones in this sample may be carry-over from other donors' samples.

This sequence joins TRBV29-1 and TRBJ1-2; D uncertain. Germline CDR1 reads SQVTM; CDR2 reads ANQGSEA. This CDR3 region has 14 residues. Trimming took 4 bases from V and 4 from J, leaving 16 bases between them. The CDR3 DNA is TGCAGCGTTGCGGATTCCCCCGCCCCCTATGGCTACACCTTC. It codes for CSVADSPAPYGYTF.

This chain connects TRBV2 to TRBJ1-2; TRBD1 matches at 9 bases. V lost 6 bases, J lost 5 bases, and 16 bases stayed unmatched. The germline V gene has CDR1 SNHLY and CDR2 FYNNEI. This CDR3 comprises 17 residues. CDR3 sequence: CASRQQTLDRGSYGYTF. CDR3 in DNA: TGTGCCAGCAGGCAACAGACTTTGGACAGGGGAAGTTATGGCTACACCTTC.

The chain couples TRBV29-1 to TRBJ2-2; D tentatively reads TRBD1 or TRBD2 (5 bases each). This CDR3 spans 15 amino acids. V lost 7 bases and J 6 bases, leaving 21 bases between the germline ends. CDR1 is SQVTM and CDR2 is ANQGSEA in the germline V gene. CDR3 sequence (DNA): TGCAGCGCCCGATCCGGGACCCATGCGTCCGGGGAGCTGTTTTTT. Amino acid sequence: CSARSGTHASGELFF.

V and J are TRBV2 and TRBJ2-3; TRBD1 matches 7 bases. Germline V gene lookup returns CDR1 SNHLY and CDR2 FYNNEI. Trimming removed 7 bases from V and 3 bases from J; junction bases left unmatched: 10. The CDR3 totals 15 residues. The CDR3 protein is CASMLPRGLTDTQYF. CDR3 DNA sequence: TGTGCCAGCATGCTACCCAGGGGGTTAACAGATACGCAGTATTTT.

The CDR3 DNA sequence: TGTGCCAGCAGCTTCGGGGTTGTCCGCGGCTACACCTTC. Amino acids: CASSFGVVRGYTF. J is TRBJ1-2 and V is TRBV5-8; D gene unclear. Trimming removed 2 bases from V and 8 bases from J, with 13 bases in between. The length of the CDR3 is 13 residues. The germline V gene has CDR1 SGHTS and CDR2 YDEGEE.

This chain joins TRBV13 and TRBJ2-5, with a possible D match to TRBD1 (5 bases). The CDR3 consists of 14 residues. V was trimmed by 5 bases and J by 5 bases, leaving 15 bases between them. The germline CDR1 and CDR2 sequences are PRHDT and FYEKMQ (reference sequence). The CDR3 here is CASSPKIHRETQYF. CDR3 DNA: TGTGCCAGCAGCCCTAAAATTCACAGGGAGACCCAGTACTTC.

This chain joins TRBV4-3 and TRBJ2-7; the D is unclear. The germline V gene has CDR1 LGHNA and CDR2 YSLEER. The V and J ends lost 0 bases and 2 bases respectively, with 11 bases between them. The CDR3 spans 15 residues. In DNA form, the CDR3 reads TGCGCCAGCAGCCAAGATCTTGGAGAGACCTACGAGCAGTACTTC. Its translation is CASSQDLGETYEQYF.